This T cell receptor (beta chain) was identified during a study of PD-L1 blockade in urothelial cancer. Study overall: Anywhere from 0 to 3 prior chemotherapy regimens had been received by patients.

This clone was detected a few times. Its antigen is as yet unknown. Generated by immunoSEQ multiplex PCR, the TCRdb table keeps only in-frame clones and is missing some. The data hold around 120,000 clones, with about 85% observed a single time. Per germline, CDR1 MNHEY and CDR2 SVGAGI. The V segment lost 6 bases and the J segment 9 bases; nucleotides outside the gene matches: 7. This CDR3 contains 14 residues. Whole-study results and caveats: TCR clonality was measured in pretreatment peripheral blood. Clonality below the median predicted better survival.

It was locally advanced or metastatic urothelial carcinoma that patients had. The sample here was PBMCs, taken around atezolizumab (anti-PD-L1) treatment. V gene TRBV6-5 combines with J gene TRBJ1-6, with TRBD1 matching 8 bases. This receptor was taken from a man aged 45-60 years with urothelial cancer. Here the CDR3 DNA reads TGTGCCAGCAGCCGGGACAGGTCGTTTTCACCCCTCCACTTT. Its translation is CASSRDRSFSPLHF.